What follows is one T cell receptor beta chain and its context. The data were taken from a study of blood T cell repertoires in COVID-19. Study summary: Sources were T cells, B-cell-depleted T cells, or PBMCs; the material itself was cDNA or gDNA.

This study enrolled people aged 18 to 89 from around 26 US geographic areas. The germline V gene has CDR1 SQVTM and CDR2 ANQGSEA. The CDR3 loop spans 14 amino acids. V trimming: 4 bases; J trimming: 4 bases; junction bases outside the gene matches: 8. As originally analysed: Reference gene primer amplification yielded estimated nucleated cell counts. Some clones are missing from TCRdb's copy, which holds only in-frame ones; the method was immunoSEQ multiplex PCR. That table gives V, J and clone size, and the DNA gave D and trimming. The repertoire holds about 380,000 clones, more than 70% seen once, with roughly 1.2% in the top ten.

Sequenced input: PBMCs or T cells enriched from blood (not recorded which). The TCR comes from a young woman who had recovered from COVID-19. The chain combines TRBV29-1 with TRBJ1-1; TRBD1 agrees at 8 bases. The CDR3 region has the DNA TGCAGCGTTGGATGGCAGGGGGCTACCACTGAAGCTTTCTTT. The encoded protein is CSVGWQGATTEAFF. The full variable domain, rest sourced from reference TRBV29-1 and TRBJ1-1, is SAVISQKPSRDICQRGTSLTIQCQVDSQVTMMFWYRQQPGQSLTLIATANQGSEATYESGFVIDKFPISRPNLTFSTLTVSNMSPEDSSIYLCSVGWQGATTEAFFGQGTRLTVV.